These 25 T cell receptor beta chains came from one sample sequenced in a study of T-cell reconstitution after alpha-beta-depleted transplantation in children. This sample's TCRbeta library carried unique molecular identifier barcodes. One entry per CDR3 protein results from TCRdb running MiXCR on the PCR reads. The sample carries around 370,000 distinct CDR3 sequences, 10% to 13% recorded once. The specimen was PBMCs from the stem cell graft donor, collected from the stem cell graft. The receptors were sampled from a human donor who donated a stem cell graft to a child with acute lymphoblastic leukemia.

Only a few counts were recorded for this clonotype. This sequence joins TRBV7-6 and TRBJ2-3; D may be TRBD2 (6 bases). Germline V gene lookup returns CDR1 SGHVS and CDR2 FNYEAQ. V lost 6 bases, J lost 4 bases, and 11 bases lay in between. The CDR3 has 13 residues. The CDR3 nucleotides read TGTGCCAGCAGAAAGACTAGTTCAGATACGCAGTATTTT. Amino acid sequence: CASRKTSSDTQYF.

This clonotype was seen a handful of times. The J gene is TRBJ2-5, the V gene TRBV4-2; 7 bases fit TRBD2. Germline V lookup: CDR1 LGHNA, CDR2 YNFKEQ. V trimming: 1 base; J trimming: 4 bases; junction bases outside the gene matches: 9. The CDR3 totals 16 residues. The CDR3 coding sequence is TGTGCCAGCAGCCAAGTAATAGCGGGCCTGGTAGAGACCCAGTACTTC. Amino acid sequence: CASSQVIAGLVETQYF.

The chain employs TRBV29-1 and TRBJ2-5; either TRBD1 or TRBD2 may supply D (5 bases each). Germline-derived CDR1 and CDR2 are SQVTM and ANQGSEA. CDR3 length equals 13 residues. V was cut by 6 bases and J by 2 bases, with 13 bases left in between. The CDR3 loop is CSVCRDRQETQYF. CDR3 coding DNA: TGCAGCGTCTGCCGGGACCGACAAGAGACCCAGTACTTC.

This clonotype was seen a handful of times. The chain employs TRBV6-1 and TRBJ2-7; D remains ambiguous. Germline V gives CDR1 MNHNS, CDR2 SASEGT. The ends were cut back, 3 bases at V and 0 bases at J, with 6 bases in the middle. The CDR3 sequence is 13 residues long. The DNA for the CDR3 is TGTGCCAGCAGTGACAGGAGCTCCTACGAGCAGTACTTC. As protein: CASSDRSSYEQYF.

The sample holds a few counts of this clonotype. This sequence joins TRBV29-1 and TRBJ2-1; no reliable D call. Germline V lookup: CDR1 SQVTM, CDR2 ANQGSEA. The ends were cut back, 3 bases at V and 0 bases at J, with 18 bases in the middle. This CDR3 spans 17 amino acids. Here the CDR3 DNA reads TGCAGCGTTGAGGGTCACGGCTCGCCGAGCTCCTACAATGAGCAGTTCTTC. It translates to CSVEGHGSPSSYNEQFF.

V and J are TRBV7-6 and TRBJ2-1, with D maybe TRBD2 (6 bases). The V gene lost 4 bases and the J gene lost 12 bases, with 10 bases spanning the gap. This CDR3 contains 11 residues. Germline CDR1 and CDR2: SGHVS and FNYEAQ. The CDR3 DNA follows: TGTGCCAGCAGCTCGGGGGTTGGGCAGTTCTTC. It encodes CASSSGVGQFF. The full variable domain, its missing parts supplied by reference TRBV7-6 and TRBJ2-1, is GAGVSQSPRYKVTKRGQDVALRCDPISGHVSLYWYRQALGQGPEFLTYFNYEAQQDKSGLPNDRFSAERPEGSISTLTIQRTEQRDSAMYRCASSSGVGQFFGPGTRLTVL.

This clonotype was seen ten or more times. This chain connects TRBV5-1 to TRBJ2-2; 8 nucleotides line up with TRBD2. The V gene end was trimmed by 0 bases and the J gene end by 4 bases; junction bases not matched to a gene: 5. CDR3 length equals 16 residues. Germline V gene lookup returns CDR1 SGHRS and CDR2 YFSETQ. The DNA for the CDR3 is TGCGCCAGCAGCTTGGGACTTAGCGGGATCACCGGGGAGCTGTTTTTT. This codes for CASSLGLSGITGELFF.

This clonotype appeared many times. This sequence joins TRBV6-1 and TRBJ2-7; 11 nucleotides match TRBD2. Trimming at V came to 7 bases and at J to 5 bases, leaving 13 bases not matched to a gene. The CDR3 loop spans 16 amino acids. Germline assignment: CDR1 MNHNS and CDR2 SASEGT. CDR3 protein: CASNSGLAGHFNEQYF. The CDR3, as DNA: TGTGCCAGCAACAGTGGACTAGCGGGTCACTTTAACGAGCAGTACTTC.

This clonotype was counted at least ten times. The rearrangement joins TRBV20-1 to TRBJ2-7, with 8 bases that match TRBD1. Unmatched junction bases numbered 6, after V lost 1 base and J lost 4 bases. This CDR3 has 14 residues. The V gene's germline CDR1 is DFQATT and CDR2 SNEGSKA (reference sequence). Here the CDR3 DNA reads TGCAGTGCTAGAGGACAGGGGTGGGCTTACGAGCAGTACTTC. Translation gives CSARGQGWAYEQYF.

The chain has TRBV10-3 and TRBJ2-7; 10 bases fit TRBD2. Trimming at V came to 3 bases and at J to 2 bases, leaving 7 bases not matched to a gene. The CDR3 runs 16 residues. From germline, CDR1 is ENHRY and CDR2 SYGVKD. The CDR3 spells CAISDKLAGQTYEQYF. The CDR3 DNA reads as TGTGCCATCAGTGACAAACTAGCGGGGCAAACCTACGAGCAGTACTTC.

This clonotype occurred a few times. The chain has TRBV2 and TRBJ1-1; the D gene is possibly TRBD1 (6 bases). Germline assignment: CDR1 SNHLY and CDR2 FYNNEI. The CDR3 spans 14 residues. Trimming pared 7 bases from V and 3 bases from J, leaving 15 bases between. The CDR3 loop is CASKQGMWDTEAFF. The CDR3 bases are TGTGCCAGCAAGCAGGGGATGTGGGACACTGAAGCTTTCTTT.

This clonotype was seen a handful of times. The V call is TRBV12-3 or TRBV12-4, the J call TRBJ2-7; 7 bases map to TRBD1. This CDR3 is built from 14 residues. V trimming: 5 bases; J trimming: 3 bases; junction bases outside the gene matches: 7. The DNA for the CDR3 is TGTGCCAGCAGTGGTACGGGACAGTACTACGAGCAGTACTTC. Its translation is CASSGTGQYYEQYF.

This clonotype was seen repeatedly, ten times or more. Mismatch with germline at one junction end may stem from a read error. This chain uses TRBV7-6 with TRBJ2-3; tentative D call: TRBD2 (6 bases). Germline V gene sequence: CDR1 SGHVS, CDR2 FNYEAQ. The CDR3 consists of 12 residues. CDR3 amino acids: CASSLEGDTQYF. CDR3 sequence (DNA): TGCGCCAGCAGCTTGGAGGGAGATACGCAGTATTTT.

This clonotype was found many times. This chain joins TRBV4-1 and TRBJ2-3, with unresolved D. This CDR3 is 16 amino acids long. Trimming removed 0 bases from V and 2 bases from J, with 12 bases in between. Germline assignment: CDR1 MGHRA and CDR2 YSYEKL. The CDR3 sequence: CASSQEEGRITDTQYF. In nucleotides, the CDR3 is TGCGCCAGCAGCCAAGAGGAAGGGCGGATCACAGATACGCAGTATTTT.

The sample holds a few counts of this clonotype. V is TRBV3-1 and J is TRBJ2-1; D remains unclear. With 5 bases removed from V and 9 bases from J, the gap between germline ends came to 11 bases. The CDR3 covers 12 residues. Per the germline V gene, CDR1 is LGHDT and CDR2 is YNNKEL (reference sequence). CDR3 in DNA: TGTGCCAGCAGCTCGGCTGGCGTTGAGCAGTTCTTC. Its protein is CASSSAGVEQFF.

Worth noting for this clonotype: The junction departs from germline at one end; a sequencing error may be responsible. The chain recombines TRBV6-4 with TRBJ2-7; TRBD2 matches at 15 bases. The CDR3 sequence is 18 residues long. Germline CDR1 reads MRHNA; CDR2 reads SNTAGT. CDR3 protein: CACSVLGLAGGGVYEQYF. The CDR3 nucleotides are TGTGCCTGCAGTGTCTTAGGACTAGCGGGAGGGGGGGTATACGAGCAGTACTTC.

This clonotype was counted at least ten times. The chain's CDR3 is CASRSHGGGADTQYF. The CDR3, as DNA: TGTGCCAGCAGATCACACGGGGGAGGTGCAGATACGCAGTATTTT. The chain has TRBV12-3 or TRBV12-4 and TRBJ2-3; a weak D match, TRBD2 (6 bases). This CDR3 region has 15 residues. Trimming stripped 6 bases from V and 4 bases from J, with 17 bases between.

The chain uses TRBV5-1 and TRBJ1-2, with 9 bases fitting TRBD1. This CDR3 has 14 residues. V trimming: 4 bases; J trimming: 5 bases; junction bases outside the gene matches: 6. In germline, CDR1 is SGHRS, CDR2 YFSETQ. The CDR3 DNA sequence: TGCGCCAGCAGCCGGCAGGGACAGGGATATGGCTACACCTTC. Its translation: CASSRQGQGYGYTF.

The rearrangement joins TRBV4-1 to TRBJ1-3; TRBD1 might be the D (5 bases). The CDR3 consists of 17 residues. The V gene lost 4 bases and the J gene lost 0 bases, with 16 bases spanning the gap. Germline CDR1 MGHRA, CDR2 YSYEKL. CDR3 sequence: CASSRRDSAYSGNTIYF. CDR3 coding DNA: TGCGCCAGCAGCCGCAGAGACAGTGCCTACTCTGGAAACACCATATATTTT.

This clonotype has only a few counts. CDR3 sequence: CASSMRQGYYGYTF. CDR3 sequence (DNA): TGTGCCAGCAGTATGCGACAGGGCTACTATGGCTACACCTTC. V is TRBV28 and J is TRBJ1-2; 7 bases align to TRBD1. Per the germline V gene, CDR1 is MDHEN and CDR2 is SYDVKM. There are 14 residues in the CDR3. V lost 5 bases, J lost 3 bases, and 6 bases stayed unmatched.

The chain employs TRBV6-5 and TRBJ1-5, with a tentative D call TRBD1 (6 bases). The CDR3 covers 19 residues. Germline V lookup: CDR1 MNHEY, CDR2 SVGAGI. V lost 4 bases and J lost 1, with 23 bases in between. The DNA for the CDR3 is TGTGCCAGCAGTTCCCGGACGGGGGCGGGTTTGAAAAGCAATCAGCCCCAGCATTTT. Its translation is CASSSRTGAGLKSNQPQHF.

This clonotype was seen more than once but under ten times. The chain uses TRBV6-5 and TRBJ2-7, with 8 bases lining up with TRBD2. V shed 2 bases, J shed 2 bases, and the junction held 2 bases outside the gene matches. The V gene's germline CDR1 is MNHEY and CDR2 SVGAGI. The CDR3 runs to 14 residues. CDR3 in DNA: TGTGCCAGCAGTTACGGAGCGGGGGCCTACGAGCAGTACTTC. Amino acid sequence: CASSYGAGAYEQYF.

The V call is TRBV5-1, the J call TRBJ1-5; 8 bases align to TRBD1. Trimming removed 2 bases from V and 5 bases from J; junction bases left unmatched: 3. The CDR3 runs 14 residues. CDR1 and CDR2 (germline): SGHRS, YFSETQ. The CDR3 sequence is CASSLSGGDQPQHF. In DNA, the CDR3 is TGCGCCAGCAGCTTATCAGGGGGCGATCAGCCCCAGCATTTT.

This clonotype was detected a few times. This chain links TRBV10-3 with TRBJ2-5; TRBD2 matches at 7 bases. Losses at the gene ends were 0 bases for V and 3 bases for J; bases not matched to a gene: 4. Germline CDR1 reads ENHRY; CDR2 reads SYGVKD. The length of the CDR3 is 15 residues. CDR3 DNA sequence: TGTGCCATCAGTGAGTCGGAAGCGGGGAAAGAGACCCAGTACTTC. It is translated as CAISESEAGKETQYF.

The J gene is TRBJ2-1, the V gene TRBV11-1, with 11 bases fitting TRBD2. J was trimmed by 9 bases and V by 2 bases; bases with no gene match: 21. CDR1 is SGHAT, CDR2 FQDESV, per germline (reference sequence). The CDR3 sequence is 20 residues long. The CDR3 spells CASSLSSRLAGGPRRGEQFF. DNA of the CDR3: TGTGCCAGCAGCTTATCAAGCCGGCTAGCGGGAGGACCTCGCCGGGGTGAGCAGTTCTTC.